This TCR beta chain came from a study of cytomegalovirus exposure and HLA in healthy donors. Study results and limitations: In a later analysis, at a false discovery rate of 0.05, fewer than 20,000 TCR beta sequences matched HLA alleles. In a later analysis, several top co-occurrence clusters appeared linked to parvovirus B19, influenza, CMV and Epstein-Barr virus. Among immune exposure information, only CMV serostatus was available. Later analysis associated a missense DCLRE1C variant with TCR beta V- and J-gene trimming.

Per germline, CDR1 MNHEY and CDR2 SMNVEV (reference sequence). Trimming at V came to 2 bases and at J to 3 bases, leaving 7 bases not matched to a gene. The CDR3 totals 15 residues. It was with 60 Vbeta and 13 Jbeta primers that the PCR ran. The repertoire was sequenced with immunoSEQ multiplex PCR; TCRdb's copy has only in-frame clones and lacks some. The sample data list 110,000 to 150,000 clones. Regarding this clone: The target antigen is unknown.

The source is a male donor in good health and CMV-seronegative. The rearrangement uses TRBV27 and TRBJ2-7, with 7 bases lining up with TRBD1. Sequencing was performed on PBMCs. The CDR3 DNA follows: TGTGCCAGCAGTTTACTGGGGACAGTTAACTACGAGCAGTACTTC. Translating gives CASSLLGTVNYEQYF.